The clone carrying this T cell receptor (beta chain) was seen repeatedly, ten times or more. What it recognizes is unknown. These data are taken from a study of CD8 T cells in ankylosing spondylitis. Whole-study results and caveats: For ankylosing spondylitis blood, a TCR beta motif of fewer than 10 highly homologous variants appeared characteristic.

TCRdb reprocessed the 5' RACE reads via MiXCR and lists one record per CDR3 protein. The sample yields 300,000 to 400,000 distinct CDR3 sequences, around 10% seen once. V lost 4 bases to trimming and J lost 0 bases, with 7 bases between them. The germline V gene has CDR1 MNHNS and CDR2 SASEGT. The CDR3 covers 14 residues. Material: blood, either unsorted or a sorted T cell fraction (not recorded which). The genes are TRBV6-1 and TRBJ2-4; D is undetermined. This TCR derives from a female donor with ankylosing spondylitis or in good health (not recorded which). The CDR3 spells CASSGGIAKNIQYF. The DNA of the CDR3 is TGTGCCAGCAGTGGTGGGATAGCCAAAAACATTCAGTACTTC.